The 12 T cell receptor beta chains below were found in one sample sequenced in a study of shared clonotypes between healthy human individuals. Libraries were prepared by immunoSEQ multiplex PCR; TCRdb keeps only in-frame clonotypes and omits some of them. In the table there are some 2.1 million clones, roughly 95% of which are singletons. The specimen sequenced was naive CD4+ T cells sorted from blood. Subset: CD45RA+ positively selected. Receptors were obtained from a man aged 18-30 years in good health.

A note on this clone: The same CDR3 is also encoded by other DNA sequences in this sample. In DNA form, the CDR3 reads TGCAGCGTTAGGAACACTGAAGCTTTCTTT. It is translated as CSVRNTEAFF. This sequence joins TRBV29-1 and TRBJ1-1; no reliable D call. Looked up from germline, CDR1 is SQVTM and CDR2 is ANQGSEA. The CDR3 extends over 10 amino acids. V shed 5 bases and J shed 1 base, with 2 bases lying between them. Filled out from reference TRBV29-1 and TRBJ1-1, the complete variable domain reads SAVISQKPSRDICQRGTSLTIQCQVDSQVTMMFWYRQQPGQSLTLIATANQGSEATYESGFVIDKFPISRPNLTFSTLTVSNMSPEDSSIYLCSVRNTEAFFGQGTRLTVV.

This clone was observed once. In DNA form, the CDR3 reads TGTGCCATCAGTGATGGGGGCCCAGATACGCAGTATTTT. It codes for CAISDGGPDTQYF. J is TRBJ2-3 and V is TRBV10-3, with D maybe TRBD1 (6 bases). The ends were cut back, 3 bases at V and 4 bases at J, with 8 bases in the middle. Per germline, CDR1 ENHRY and CDR2 SYGVKD. There are 13 residues in the CDR3.

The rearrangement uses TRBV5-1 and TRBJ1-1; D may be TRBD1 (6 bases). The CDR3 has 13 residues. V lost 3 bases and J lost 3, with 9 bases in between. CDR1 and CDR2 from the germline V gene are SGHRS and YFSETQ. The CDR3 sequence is CASSWKGDTEAFF. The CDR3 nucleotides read TGCGCCAGCAGCTGGAAGGGGGACACTGAAGCTTTCTTT.

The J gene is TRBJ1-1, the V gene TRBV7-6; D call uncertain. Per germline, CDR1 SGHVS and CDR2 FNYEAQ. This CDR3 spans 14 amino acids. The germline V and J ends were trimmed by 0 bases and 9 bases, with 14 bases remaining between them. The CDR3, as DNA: TGTGCCAGCAGCTTAGCGGCGGTAAACTCCCAAGCTTTCTTT. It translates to CASSLAAVNSQAFF. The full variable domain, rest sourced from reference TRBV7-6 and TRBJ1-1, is GAGVSQSPRYKVTKRGQDVALRCDPISGHVSLYWYRQALGQGPEFLTYFNYEAQQDKSGLPNDRFSAERPEGSISTLTIQRTEQRDSAMYRCASSLAAVNSQAFFGQGTRLTVV.

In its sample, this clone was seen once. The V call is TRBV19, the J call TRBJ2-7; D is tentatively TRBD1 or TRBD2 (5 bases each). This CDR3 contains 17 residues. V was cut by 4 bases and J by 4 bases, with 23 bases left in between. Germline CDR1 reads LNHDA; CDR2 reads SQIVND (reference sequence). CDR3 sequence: CASSTLGLRGETYEQYF. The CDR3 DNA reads TGTGCCAGTAGTACCCTCGGACTGAGGGGAGAAACGTACGAGCAGTACTTC.

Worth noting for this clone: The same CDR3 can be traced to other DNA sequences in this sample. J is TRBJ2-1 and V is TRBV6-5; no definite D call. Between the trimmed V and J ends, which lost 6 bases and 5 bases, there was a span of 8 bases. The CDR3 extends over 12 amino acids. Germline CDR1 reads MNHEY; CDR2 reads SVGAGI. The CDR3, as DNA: TGTGCCAGCAGCCGAGGACACAATGAGCAGTTCTTC. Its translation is CASSRGHNEQFF.

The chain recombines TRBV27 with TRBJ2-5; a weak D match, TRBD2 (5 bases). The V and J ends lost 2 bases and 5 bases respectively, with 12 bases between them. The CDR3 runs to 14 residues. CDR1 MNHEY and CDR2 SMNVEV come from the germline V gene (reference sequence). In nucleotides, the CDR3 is TGTGCCAGCAGTTTAACGAGGGCCGGGGAGACCCAGTACTTC. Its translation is CASSLTRAGETQYF.

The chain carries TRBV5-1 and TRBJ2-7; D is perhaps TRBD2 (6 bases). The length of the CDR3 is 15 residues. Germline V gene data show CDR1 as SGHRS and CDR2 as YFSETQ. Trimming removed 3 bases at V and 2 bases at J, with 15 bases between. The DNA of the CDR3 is TGCGCCAGCAGCTCAAAAAGCGCGGGGACCTACGAGCAGTACTTC. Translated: CASSSKSAGTYEQYF.

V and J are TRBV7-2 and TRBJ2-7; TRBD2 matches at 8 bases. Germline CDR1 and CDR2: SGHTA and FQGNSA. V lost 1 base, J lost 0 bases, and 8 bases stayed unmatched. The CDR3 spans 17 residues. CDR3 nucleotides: TGTGCCAGCAGCTTAGTTGGCGGGAGGCCCTACTCCTACGAGCAGTACTTC. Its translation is CASSLVGGRPYSYEQYF.

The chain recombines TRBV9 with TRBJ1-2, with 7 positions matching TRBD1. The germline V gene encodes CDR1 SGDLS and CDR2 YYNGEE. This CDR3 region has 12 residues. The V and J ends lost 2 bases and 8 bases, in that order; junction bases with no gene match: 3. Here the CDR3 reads CASSVDRAGYTF. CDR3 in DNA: TGTGCCAGCAGCGTCGACAGGGCGGGCTACACCTTC.

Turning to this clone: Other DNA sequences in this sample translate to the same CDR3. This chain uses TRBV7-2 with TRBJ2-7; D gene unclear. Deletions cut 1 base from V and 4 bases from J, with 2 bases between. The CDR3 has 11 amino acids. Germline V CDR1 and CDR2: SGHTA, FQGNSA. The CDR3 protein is CASSLEYEQYF. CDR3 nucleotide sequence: TGTGCCAGCAGCTTAGAGTACGAGCAGTACTTC. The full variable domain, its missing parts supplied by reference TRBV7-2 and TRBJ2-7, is GAGVSQSPSNKVTEKGKDVELRCDPISGHTALYWYRQSLGQGLEFLIYFQGNSAPDKSGLPSDRFSAERTGGSVSTLTIQRTQQEDSAVYLCASSLEYEQYFGPGTRLTVT.

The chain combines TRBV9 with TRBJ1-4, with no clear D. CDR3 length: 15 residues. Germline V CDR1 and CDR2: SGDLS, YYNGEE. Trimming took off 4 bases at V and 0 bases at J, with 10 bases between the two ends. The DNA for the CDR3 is TGTGCCAGCAGCTCCGGCAGAGCAACTAATGAAAAACTGTTTTTT. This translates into CASSSGRATNEKLFF. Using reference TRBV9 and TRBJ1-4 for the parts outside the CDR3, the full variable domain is DSGVTQTPKHLITATGQRVTLRCSPRSGDLSVYWYQQSLDQGLQFLIQYYNGEERAKGNILERFSAQQFPDLHSELNLSSLELGDSALYFCASSSGRATNEKLFFGSGTQLSVL.